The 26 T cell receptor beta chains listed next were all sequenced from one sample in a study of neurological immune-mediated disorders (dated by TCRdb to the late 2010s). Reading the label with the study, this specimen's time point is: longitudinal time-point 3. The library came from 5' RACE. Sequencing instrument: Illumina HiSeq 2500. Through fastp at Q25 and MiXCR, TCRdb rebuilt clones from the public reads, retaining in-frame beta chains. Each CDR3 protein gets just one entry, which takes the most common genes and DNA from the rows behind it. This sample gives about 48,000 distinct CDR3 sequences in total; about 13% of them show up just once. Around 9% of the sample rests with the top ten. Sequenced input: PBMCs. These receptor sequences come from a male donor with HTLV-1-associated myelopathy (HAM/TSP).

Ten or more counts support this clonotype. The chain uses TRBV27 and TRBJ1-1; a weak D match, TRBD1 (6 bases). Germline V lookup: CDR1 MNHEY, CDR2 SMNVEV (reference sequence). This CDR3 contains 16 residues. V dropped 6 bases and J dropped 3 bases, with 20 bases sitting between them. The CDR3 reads CASRTPGGRGHTEAFF. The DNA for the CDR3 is TGTGCCAGCAGGACCCCCGGTGGGCGGGGGCACACTGAAGCTTTCTTT.

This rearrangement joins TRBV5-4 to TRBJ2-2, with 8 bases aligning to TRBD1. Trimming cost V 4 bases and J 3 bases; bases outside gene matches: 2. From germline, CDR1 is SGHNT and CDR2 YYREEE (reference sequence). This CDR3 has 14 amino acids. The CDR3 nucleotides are TGTGCCAGCAGCGCGGGACAGGACACCGGGGAGCTGTTTTTT. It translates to CASSAGQDTGELFF.

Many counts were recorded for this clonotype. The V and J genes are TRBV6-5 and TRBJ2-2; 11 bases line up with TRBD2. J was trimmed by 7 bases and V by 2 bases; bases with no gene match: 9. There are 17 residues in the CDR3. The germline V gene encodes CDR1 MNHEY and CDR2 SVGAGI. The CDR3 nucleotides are TGTGCCAGCAGTTACAAGGCTAGCGGGGGGCCAGGCGGGGAGCTGTTTTTT. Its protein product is CASSYKASGGPGGELFF.

CDR3 region: CASSPQKGGEQYF. CDR3 nucleotides: TGTGCCAGCTCACCTCAGAAGGGGGGCGAGCAGTACTTC. The chain has TRBV18 and TRBJ2-7; D could derive from TRBD1 or TRBD2 (6 bases each). V lost 3 bases, J lost 6 bases, and 12 bases lay in between. The CDR3 totals 13 residues. Looked up from germline, CDR1 is KGHSH and CDR2 is LQKENI.

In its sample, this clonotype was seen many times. In nucleotides, the CDR3 is TGTGCCAGCAGCCAAGATCGTCAGGTCCTCTCAGGCTATGGCTACACCTTC. Translation gives CASSQDRQVLSGYGYTF. V usage is TRBV4-2 and J usage is TRBJ1-2; D gene unclear. The CDR3 covers 17 residues. Germline V gives CDR1 LGHNA, CDR2 YNFKEQ. The V end lost 0 bases, the J end lost 4 bases, and 18 bases lay between the germline ends.

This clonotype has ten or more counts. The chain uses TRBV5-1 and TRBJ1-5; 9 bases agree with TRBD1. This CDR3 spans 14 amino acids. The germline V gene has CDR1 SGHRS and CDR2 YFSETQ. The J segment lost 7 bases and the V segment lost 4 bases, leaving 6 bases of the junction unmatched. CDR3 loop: CASSPTGGGQPQHF. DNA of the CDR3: TGCGCCAGCAGCCCGACAGGGGGTGGCCAGCCCCAGCATTTT. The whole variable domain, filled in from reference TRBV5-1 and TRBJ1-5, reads KAGVTQTPRYLIKTRGQQVTLSCSPISGHRSVSWYQQTPGQGLQFLFEYFSETQRNKGNFPGRFSGRQFSNSRSEMNVSTLELGDSALYLCASSPTGGGQPQHFGDGTRLSIL.

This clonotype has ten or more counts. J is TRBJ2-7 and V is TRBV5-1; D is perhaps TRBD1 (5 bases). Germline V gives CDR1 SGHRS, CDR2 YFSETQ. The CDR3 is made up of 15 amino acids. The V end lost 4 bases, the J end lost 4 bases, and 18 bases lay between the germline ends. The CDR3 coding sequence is TGCGCCAGCAGCCAAGGACATCAGGGAACTTACGAGCAGTACTTC. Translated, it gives CASSQGHQGTYEQYF. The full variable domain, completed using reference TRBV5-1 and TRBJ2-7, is KAGVTQTPRYLIKTRGQQVTLSCSPISGHRSVSWYQQTPGQGLQFLFEYFSETQRNKGNFPGRFSGRQFSNSRSEMNVSTLELGDSALYLCASSQGHQGTYEQYFGPGTRLTVT.

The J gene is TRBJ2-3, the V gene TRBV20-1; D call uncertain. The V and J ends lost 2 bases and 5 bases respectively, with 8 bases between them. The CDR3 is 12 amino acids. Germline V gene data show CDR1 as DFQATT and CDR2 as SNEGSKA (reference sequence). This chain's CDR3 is CSARTPGDTQYF. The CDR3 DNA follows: TGCAGTGCTAGAACGCCGGGAGATACGCAGTATTTT.

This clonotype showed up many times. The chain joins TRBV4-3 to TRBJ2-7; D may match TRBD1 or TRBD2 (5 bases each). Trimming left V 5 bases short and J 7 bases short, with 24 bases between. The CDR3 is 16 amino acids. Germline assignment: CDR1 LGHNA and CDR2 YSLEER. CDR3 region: CASSRWEGTLIVEQYF. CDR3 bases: TGCGCCAGCAGCAGATGGGAAGGGACCCTCATCGTGGAGCAGTACTTC.

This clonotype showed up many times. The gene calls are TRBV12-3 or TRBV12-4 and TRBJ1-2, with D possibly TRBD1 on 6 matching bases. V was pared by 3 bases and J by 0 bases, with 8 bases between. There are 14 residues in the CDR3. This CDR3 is CASSLGASNYGYTF. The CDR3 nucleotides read TGTGCCAGCAGTTTGGGGGCCTCTAACTATGGCTACACCTTC.

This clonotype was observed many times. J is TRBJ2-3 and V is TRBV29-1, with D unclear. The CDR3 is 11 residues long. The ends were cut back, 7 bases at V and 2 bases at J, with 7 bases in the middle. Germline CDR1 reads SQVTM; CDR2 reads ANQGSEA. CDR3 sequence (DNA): TGCAGCGCTGACCTCACAGATACGCAGTATTTT. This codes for CSADLTDTQYF.

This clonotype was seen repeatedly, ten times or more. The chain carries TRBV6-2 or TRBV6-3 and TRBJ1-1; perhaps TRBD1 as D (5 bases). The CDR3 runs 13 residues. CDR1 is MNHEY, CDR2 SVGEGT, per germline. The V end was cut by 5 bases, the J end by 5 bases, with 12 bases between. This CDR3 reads CASSDPGRTEAFF. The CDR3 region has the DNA TGTGCCAGCAGTGACCCAGGGAGGACTGAAGCTTTCTTT.

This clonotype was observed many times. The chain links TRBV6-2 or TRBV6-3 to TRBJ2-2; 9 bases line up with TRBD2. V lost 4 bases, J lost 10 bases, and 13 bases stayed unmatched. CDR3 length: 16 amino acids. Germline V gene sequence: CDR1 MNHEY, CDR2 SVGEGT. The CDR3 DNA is TGTGCCAGCAGTTCGATGGTAGCGGGGGCATACGAGGAGCTGTTTTTT. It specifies CASSSMVAGAYEELFF.

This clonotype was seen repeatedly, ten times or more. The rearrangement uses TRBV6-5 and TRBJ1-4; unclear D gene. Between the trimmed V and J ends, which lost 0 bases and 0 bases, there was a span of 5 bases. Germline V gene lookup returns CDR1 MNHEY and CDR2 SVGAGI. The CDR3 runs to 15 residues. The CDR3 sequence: CASSYSNPTNEKLFF. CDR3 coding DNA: TGTGCCAGCAGTTACTCGAATCCAACTAATGAAAAACTGTTTTTT.

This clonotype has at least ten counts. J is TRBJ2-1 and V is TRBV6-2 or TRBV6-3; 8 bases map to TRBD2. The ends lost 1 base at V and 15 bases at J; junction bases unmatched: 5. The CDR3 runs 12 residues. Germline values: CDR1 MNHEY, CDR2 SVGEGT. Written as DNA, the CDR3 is TGTGCCAGCAGTTACTGGGGACTAGAATTGTTCTTC. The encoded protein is CASSYWGLELFF.

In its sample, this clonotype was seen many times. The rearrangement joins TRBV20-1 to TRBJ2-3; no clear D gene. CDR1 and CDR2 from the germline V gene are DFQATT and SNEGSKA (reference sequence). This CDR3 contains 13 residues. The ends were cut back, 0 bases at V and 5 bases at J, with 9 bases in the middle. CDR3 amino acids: CSAREVSLDTQYF. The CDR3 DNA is TGCAGTGCTAGAGAAGTTAGCTTAGATACGCAGTATTTT.

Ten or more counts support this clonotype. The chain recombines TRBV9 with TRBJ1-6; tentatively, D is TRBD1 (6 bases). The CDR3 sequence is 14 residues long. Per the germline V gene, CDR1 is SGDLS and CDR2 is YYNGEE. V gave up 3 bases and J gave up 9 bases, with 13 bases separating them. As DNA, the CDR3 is TGTGCCAGCAGCGAGAACAGGGCTCGTTCACCCCTCCACTTT. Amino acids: CASSENRARSPLHF.

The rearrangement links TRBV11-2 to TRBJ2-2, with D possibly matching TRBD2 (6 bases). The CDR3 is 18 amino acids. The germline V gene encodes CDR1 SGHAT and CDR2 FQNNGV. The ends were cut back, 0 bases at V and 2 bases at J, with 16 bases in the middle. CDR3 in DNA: TGTGCCAGCAGCTTAGATCGGCAGCAGGGAGGTAACACCGGGGAGCTGTTTTTT. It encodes CASSLDRQQGGNTGELFF.

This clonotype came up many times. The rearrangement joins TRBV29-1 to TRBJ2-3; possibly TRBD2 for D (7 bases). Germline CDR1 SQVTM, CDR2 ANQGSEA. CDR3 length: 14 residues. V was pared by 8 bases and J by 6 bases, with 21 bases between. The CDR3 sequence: CSSRRGPLFDTQYF. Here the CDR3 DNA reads TGCAGCTCCAGGCGGGGGCCCCTTTTTGATACGCAGTATTTT.

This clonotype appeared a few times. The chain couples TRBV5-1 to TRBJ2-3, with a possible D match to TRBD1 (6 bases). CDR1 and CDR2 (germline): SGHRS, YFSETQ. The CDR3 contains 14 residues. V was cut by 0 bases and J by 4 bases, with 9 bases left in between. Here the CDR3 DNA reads TGCGCCAGCAGCTTGGACAGGGTCCCAGATACGCAGTATTTT. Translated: CASSLDRVPDTQYF.

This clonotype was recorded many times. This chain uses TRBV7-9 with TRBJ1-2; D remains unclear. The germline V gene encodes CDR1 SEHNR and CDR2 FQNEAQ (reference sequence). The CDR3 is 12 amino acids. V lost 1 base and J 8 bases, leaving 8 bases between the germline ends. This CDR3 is CASSLVTGGYTF. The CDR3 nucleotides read TGTGCCAGCAGCTTAGTTACCGGAGGCTACACCTTC.

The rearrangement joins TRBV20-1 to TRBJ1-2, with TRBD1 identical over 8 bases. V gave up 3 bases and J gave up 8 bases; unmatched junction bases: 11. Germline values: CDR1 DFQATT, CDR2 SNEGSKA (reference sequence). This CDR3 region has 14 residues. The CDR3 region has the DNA TGCAGTGCTAGGAGATCGGCGACAGGGGAAGGCTACACCTTC. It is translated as CSARRSATGEGYTF.

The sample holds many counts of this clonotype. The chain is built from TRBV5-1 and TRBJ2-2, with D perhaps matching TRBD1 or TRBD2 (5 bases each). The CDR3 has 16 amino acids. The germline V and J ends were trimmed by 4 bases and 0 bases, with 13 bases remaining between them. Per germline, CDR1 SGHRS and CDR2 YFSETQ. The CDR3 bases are TGCGCCAGCAGCGAATCCGGGACGGCGAACACCGGGGAGCTGTTTTTT. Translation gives CASSESGTANTGELFF.

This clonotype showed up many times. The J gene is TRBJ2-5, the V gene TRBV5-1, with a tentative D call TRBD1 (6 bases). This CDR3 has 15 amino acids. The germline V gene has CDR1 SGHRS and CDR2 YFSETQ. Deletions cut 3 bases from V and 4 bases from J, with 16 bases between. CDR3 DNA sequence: TGCGCCAGCAGCTCAGGACGACAGGTCGGAGAGACCCAGTACTTC. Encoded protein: CASSSGRQVGETQYF. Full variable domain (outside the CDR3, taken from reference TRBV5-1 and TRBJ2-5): KAGVTQTPRYLIKTRGQQVTLSCSPISGHRSVSWYQQTPGQGLQFLFEYFSETQRNKGNFPGRFSGRQFSNSRSEMNVSTLELGDSALYLCASSSGRQVGETQYFGPGTRLLVL.

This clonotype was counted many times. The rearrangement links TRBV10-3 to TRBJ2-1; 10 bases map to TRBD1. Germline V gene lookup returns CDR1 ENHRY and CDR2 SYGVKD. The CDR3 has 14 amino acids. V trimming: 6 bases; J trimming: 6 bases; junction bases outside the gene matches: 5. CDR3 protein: CAIRRTGGLNEQFF. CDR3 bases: TGTGCCATCAGACGGACAGGGGGGCTCAATGAGCAGTTCTTC.

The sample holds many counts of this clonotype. The CDR3 sequence is CASSHPDRRGQPQHF. The CDR3 DNA follows: TGTGCCAGCAGCCACCCGGACAGGAGAGGTCAGCCCCAGCATTTT. This chain connects TRBV4-2 to TRBJ1-5, with 7 bases matching TRBD1. Germline V gene sequence: CDR1 LGHNA, CDR2 YNFKEQ. With V trimmed by 3 bases and J by 6 bases, 8 bases remained unmatched. This CDR3 contains 15 residues.